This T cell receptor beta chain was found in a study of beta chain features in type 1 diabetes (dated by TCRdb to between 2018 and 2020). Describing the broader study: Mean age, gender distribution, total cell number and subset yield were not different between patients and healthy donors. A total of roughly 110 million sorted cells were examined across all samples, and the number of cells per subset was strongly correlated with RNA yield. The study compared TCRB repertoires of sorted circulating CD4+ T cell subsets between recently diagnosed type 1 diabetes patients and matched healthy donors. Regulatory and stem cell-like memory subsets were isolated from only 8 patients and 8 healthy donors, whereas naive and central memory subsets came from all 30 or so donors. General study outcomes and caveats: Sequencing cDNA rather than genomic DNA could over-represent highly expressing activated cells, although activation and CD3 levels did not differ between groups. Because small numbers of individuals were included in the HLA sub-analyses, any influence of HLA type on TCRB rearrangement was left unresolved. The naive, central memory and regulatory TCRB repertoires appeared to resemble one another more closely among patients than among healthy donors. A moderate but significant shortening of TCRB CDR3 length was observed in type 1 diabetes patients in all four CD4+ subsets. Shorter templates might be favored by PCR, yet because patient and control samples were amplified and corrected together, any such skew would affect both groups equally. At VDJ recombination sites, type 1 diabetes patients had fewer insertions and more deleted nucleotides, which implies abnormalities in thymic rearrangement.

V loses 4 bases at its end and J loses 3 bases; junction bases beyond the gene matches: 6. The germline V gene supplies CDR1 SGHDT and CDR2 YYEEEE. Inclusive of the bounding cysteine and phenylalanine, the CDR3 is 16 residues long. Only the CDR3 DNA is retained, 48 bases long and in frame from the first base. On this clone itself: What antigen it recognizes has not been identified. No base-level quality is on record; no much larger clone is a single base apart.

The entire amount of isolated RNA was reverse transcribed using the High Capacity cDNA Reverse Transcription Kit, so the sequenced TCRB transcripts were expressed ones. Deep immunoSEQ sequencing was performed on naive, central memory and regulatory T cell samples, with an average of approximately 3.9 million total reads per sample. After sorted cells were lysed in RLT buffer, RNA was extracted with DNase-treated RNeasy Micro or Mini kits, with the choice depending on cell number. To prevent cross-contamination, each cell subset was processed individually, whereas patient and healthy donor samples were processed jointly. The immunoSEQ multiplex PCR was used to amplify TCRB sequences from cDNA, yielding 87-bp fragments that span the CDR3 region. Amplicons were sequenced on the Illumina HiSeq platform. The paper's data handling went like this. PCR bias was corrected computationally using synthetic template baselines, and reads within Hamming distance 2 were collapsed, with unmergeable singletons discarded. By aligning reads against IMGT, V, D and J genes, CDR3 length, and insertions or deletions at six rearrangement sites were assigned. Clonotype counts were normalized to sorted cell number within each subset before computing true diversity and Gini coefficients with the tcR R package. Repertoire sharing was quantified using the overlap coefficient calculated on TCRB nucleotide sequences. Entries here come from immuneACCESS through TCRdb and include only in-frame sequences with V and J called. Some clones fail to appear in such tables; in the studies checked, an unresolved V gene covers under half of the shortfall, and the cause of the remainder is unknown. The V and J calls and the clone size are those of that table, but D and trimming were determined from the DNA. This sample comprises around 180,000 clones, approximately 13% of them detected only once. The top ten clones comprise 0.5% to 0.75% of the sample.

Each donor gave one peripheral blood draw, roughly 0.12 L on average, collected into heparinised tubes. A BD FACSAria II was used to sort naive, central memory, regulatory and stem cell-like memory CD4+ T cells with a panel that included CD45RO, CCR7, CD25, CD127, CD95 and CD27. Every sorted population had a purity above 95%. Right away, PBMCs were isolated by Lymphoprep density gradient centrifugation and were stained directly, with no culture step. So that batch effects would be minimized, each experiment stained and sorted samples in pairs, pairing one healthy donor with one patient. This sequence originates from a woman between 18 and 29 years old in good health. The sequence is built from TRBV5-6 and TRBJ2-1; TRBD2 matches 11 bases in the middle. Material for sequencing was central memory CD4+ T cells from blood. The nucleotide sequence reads TGTGCCAGCAGCCCAAACGGACTAGCGGGCTACAATGAGCAGTTCTTC. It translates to CASSPNGLAGYNEQFF.